A single sample gave rise to the 22 T cell receptor beta chains below, sequenced in a study of cytomegalovirus exposure and HLA in healthy donors. 60 Vbeta and 13 Jbeta primers were used in PCR. The repertoire was sequenced with immunoSEQ multiplex PCR; TCRdb's copy has only in-frame clones and lacks some. Altogether under 300,000 clones are present, 86% being singletons, with the ten largest covering 3.5% to 4.5%. Sequencing was performed on PBMCs. These TCRs come from a man aged 35-49 years in good health and CMV-seropositive.

This clone was seen a single time. This chain uses TRBV29-1 with TRBJ2-7; TRBD1 agrees at 7 bases. The V segment lost 2 bases and the J segment 7 bases; nucleotides outside the gene matches: 11. This CDR3 is 14 amino acids long. Germline V gene lookup returns CDR1 SQVTM and CDR2 ANQGSEA. This CDR3 reads CSVERQDRPREQYF. The CDR3 DNA reads TGCAGCGTTGAACGGCAGGACAGGCCAAGGGAGCAGTACTTC.

The V call is TRBV4-3, the J call TRBJ2-7, with 14 nucleotides matching TRBD2. J lost 3 bases, V lost 5 bases, and 3 bases had no gene match. This CDR3 comprises 15 residues. Germline assignment: CDR1 LGHNA and CDR2 YSLEER. CDR3 in amino acids: CASSTGTSGSYEQYF. The CDR3 bases are TGCGCCAGCAGCACCGGGACTAGCGGGAGCTACGAGCAGTACTTC.

The chain uses TRBV5-4 and TRBJ1-2; 11 nucleotides agree with TRBD1. Unmatched junction bases numbered 8, after V lost 0 bases and J lost 7 bases. Germline V gene sequence: CDR1 SGHNT, CDR2 YYREEE (reference sequence). This CDR3 is built from 16 residues. CDR3 sequence reads: CASSLAGTGGLGGYTF. Written as DNA, the CDR3 is TGTGCCAGCAGCTTGGCCGGGACAGGGGGTTTAGGTGGCTACACCTTC.

V usage is TRBV5-1 and J usage is TRBJ1-1; 11 bases agree with TRBD1. J gave up 0 bases and V 0 bases, and 22 bases lay outside the gene matches. CDR1 and CDR2 from the germline V gene are SGHRS and YFSETQ. The CDR3 spans 23 residues. Here the CDR3 DNA reads TGCGCCAGCAGCTTGGCCCCGAGGACAGGGGGCGGGTTTTCGGGCGGTATGAACACTGAAGCTTTCTTT. Its protein is CASSLAPRTGGGFSGGMNTEAFF.

The rearrangement joins TRBV5-8 to TRBJ1-2; D remains unclear. The CDR3 is made up of 13 amino acids. The V end lost 3 bases, the J end lost 7 bases, and 13 bases lay between the germline ends. The germline V gene has CDR1 SGHTS and CDR2 YDEGEE. The CDR3 sequence is CASSWIWEPGYTF. The CDR3 bases are TGTGCCAGCAGCTGGATATGGGAGCCTGGCTACACCTTC.

This CDR3 reads CASSPRDQPQHF. The CDR3 nucleotides are TGTGCCAGCAGTCCCAGGGATCAGCCCCAGCATTTT. This sequence joins TRBV6-5 and TRBJ1-5; D possibly corresponds to TRBD1 (5 bases). CDR3 size: 12 residues. V was cut by 5 bases and J by 5 bases, with 7 bases left in between. CDR1 is MNHEY, CDR2 SVGAGI, per germline.

This CDR3 reads CASRRQGLGSPLHF. The CDR3 coding sequence is TGTGCCAGCAGAAGACAGGGGTTAGGTTCACCCCTCCACTTT. This chain joins TRBV27 and TRBJ1-6; 8 bases map to TRBD1. The V segment lost 6 bases and the J segment 9 bases; nucleotides outside the gene matches: 7. Germline CDR1 reads MNHEY; CDR2 reads SMNVEV (reference sequence). The CDR3 totals 14 residues.

The sample holds a few counts of this clone. The chain uses TRBV2 and TRBJ1-6, with 7 bases matching TRBD1. V shed 3 bases, J shed 4 bases, and the junction held 6 bases outside the gene matches. The CDR3 runs to 16 residues. Germline V gene lookup returns CDR1 SNHLY and CDR2 FYNNEI. The DNA for the CDR3 is TGTGCCAGCAGTGAGAGTACAGGGGATTATAATTCACCCCTCCACTTT. Its translation is CASSESTGDYNSPLHF. Complete variable domain (other parts from reference TRBV2 and TRBJ1-6): EPEVTQTPSHQVTQMGQEVILRCVPISNHLYFYWYRQILGQKVEFLVSFYNNEISEKSEIFDDQFSVERPDGSNFTLKIRSTKLEDSAMYFCASSESTGDYNSPLHFGNGTRLTVT.

The chain recombines TRBV6-5 with TRBJ2-7, with TRBD1 matching 7 bases. J was trimmed by 2 bases and V by 6 bases; bases with no gene match: 10. This CDR3 comprises 15 residues. From germline, CDR1 is MNHEY and CDR2 SVGAGI. CDR3 nucleotide sequence: TGTGCCAGCAGCCGGGGACAGCGGAGAACCTACGAGCAGTACTTC. This codes for CASSRGQRRTYEQYF.

The chain joins TRBV10-2 to TRBJ2-1; no firm D call. CDR3 length equals 12 residues. V lost 5 bases to trimming and J lost 6 bases, with 8 bases between them. Germline V CDR1 and CDR2: WSHSY, SAAADI. CDR3 residues: CASSPSGNEQFF. The CDR3 DNA reads as TGCGCCAGCAGTCCGTCGGGCAATGAGCAGTTCTTC.

This clone has just one count. The chain carries TRBV4-2 and TRBJ1-5, with 12 bases lining up with TRBD1. This CDR3 contains 17 residues. The ends lost 4 bases at V and 6 bases at J; junction bases unmatched: 10. Germline loops: CDR1 LGHNA, CDR2 YNFKEQ. This chain's CDR3 is CASSLNTGTGGGQPQHF. The CDR3 coding sequence is TGTGCCAGCAGCCTTAACACCGGGACAGGGGGCGGTCAGCCCCAGCATTTT.

This clone has more than one count but fewer than ten. This chain connects TRBV7-9 to TRBJ1-2, with D possibly matching TRBD1 (5 bases). The germline V gene encodes CDR1 SEHNR and CDR2 FQNEAQ (reference sequence). V dropped 0 bases and J dropped 6 bases, with 11 bases sitting between them. There are 14 residues in the CDR3. In nucleotides, the CDR3 is TGTGCCAGCAGCTTAGCGGGGCCTCGGAATGGCTACACCTTC. It encodes CASSLAGPRNGYTF.

The CDR3 reads CASSPRDRAADTQYF. In DNA, the CDR3 is TGTGCCAGCAGCCCCCGGGACAGGGCAGCAGATACGCAGTATTTT. The rearrangement uses TRBV7-9 and TRBJ2-3; 9 bases line up with TRBD1. The CDR3 extends over 15 amino acids. CDR1 SEHNR and CDR2 FQNEAQ come from the germline V gene (reference sequence). Trimming took 5 bases from V and 4 from J; bases not matched to a gene: 7.

This clone occurred a few times. The rearrangement links TRBV7-9 to TRBJ2-7; a possible D gene is TRBD1 (6 bases). Germline assignment: CDR1 SEHNR and CDR2 FQNEAQ (reference sequence). V was pared by 4 bases and J by 2 bases, with 12 bases between. The CDR3 is 14 residues long. The CDR3 spells CASSSRDKPYEQYF. CDR3 sequence (DNA): TGTGCCAGCAGCTCCCGGGACAAGCCCTACGAGCAGTACTTC.

Only one count was recorded for this clone. The V and J genes are TRBV4-1 and TRBJ2-3; TRBD2 matches at 7 bases. Germline lookup yields CDR1 MGHRA and CDR2 YSYEKL. The CDR3 has 14 residues. V lost 0 bases and J lost 6; bases outside the gene matches: 3. Here the CDR3 DNA reads TGCGCCAGCAGCCAAGAGGGGGGGGTGGATACGCAGTATTTT. It specifies CASSQEGGVDTQYF.

This rearrangement joins TRBV4-1 to TRBJ2-1, with 9 bases matching TRBD2. V lost 6 bases and J lost 5; bases outside the gene matches: 8. Germline CDR1 is MGHRA and CDR2 is YSYEKL. The CDR3 contains 15 residues. CDR3 DNA sequence: TGCGCCAGCAGGGGAGTGGGGACTAGCAACAATGAGCAGTTCTTC. Encoded protein: CASRGVGTSNNEQFF.

The chain recombines TRBV5-5 with TRBJ1-1; D perhaps matches TRBD1 (5 bases). V lost 5 bases and J 4 bases, leaving 18 bases between the germline ends. CDR3 length: 15 amino acids. Germline V gives CDR1 SGHKS, CDR2 YYEKEE (reference sequence). In nucleotides, the CDR3 is TGTGCCAGCAGGGACACGGGGGTGTGGACCACTGAAGCTTTCTTT. Protein: CASRDTGVWTTEAFF.

Points on this clone: The same CDR3 arises from other DNA sequences in this sample as well. CDR3 protein: CASSPGRSNQPQHF. The CDR3, as DNA: TGTGCCAGCTCACCGGGGCGGAGCAATCAGCCCCAGCATTTT. The genes are TRBV18 and TRBJ1-5; possibly TRBD1 for D (5 bases). Germline loops: CDR1 KGHSH, CDR2 LQKENI. The CDR3 runs 14 residues. Trimming removed 3 bases from V and 1 base from J, with 7 bases in between.

V is TRBV18 and J is TRBJ2-4; D ambiguous. V dropped 5 bases and J dropped 6 bases, with 11 bases sitting between them. The CDR3 contains 13 residues. Germline V gene lookup returns CDR1 KGHSH and CDR2 LQKENI. The DNA of the CDR3 is TGTGCCAGCTCAGCTGGCGGTTTAAACATTCAGTACTTC. It specifies CASSAGGLNIQYF. Variable domain in full (rest from reference TRBV18 and TRBJ2-4): NAGVMQNPRHLVRRRGQEARLRCSPMKGHSHVYWYRQLPEEGLKFMVYLQKENIIDESGMPKERFSAEFPKEGPSILRIQQVVRGDSAAYFCASSAGGLNIQYFGAGTRLSVL.

Turning to this clone: Different DNA sequences within this sample yield the same CDR3. The chain combines TRBV4-1 with TRBJ1-1, with D hard to call. The CDR3 is 15 residues long. The germline V gene encodes CDR1 MGHRA and CDR2 YSYEKL. Trimming took off 1 base at V and 1 base at J, with 10 bases between the two ends. The CDR3 DNA is TGCGCCAGCAGCCAAGTCCTGGCCCCGAACACTGAAGCTTTCTTT. Protein: CASSQVLAPNTEAFF.

The chain employs TRBV28 and TRBJ2-3; 7 bases match TRBD1. V gave up 5 bases and J gave up 1 base; unmatched junction bases: 12. Germline lookup yields CDR1 MDHEN and CDR2 SYDVKM. The CDR3 runs to 17 residues. The CDR3 coding sequence is TGTGCCAGCAGTACCTCCCGACAGGGCAGGGGCACAGATACGCAGTATTTT. Amino acids: CASSTSRQGRGTDTQYF.

Comments on this clone: Other DNA sequences from this sample encode an identical CDR3 as well. V is TRBV4-1 and J is TRBJ2-7, with TRBD1 matching over 11 bases. Germline V gene lookup returns CDR1 MGHRA and CDR2 YSYEKL. This CDR3 is 15 amino acids long. Trimming removed 3 bases from V and 2 bases from J; junction bases left unmatched: 3. The CDR3 region is CASSQGTGGTYEQYF. The CDR3 DNA follows: TGCGCCAGCAGCCAGGGGACAGGGGGGACCTACGAGCAGTACTTC.